A single sample gave rise to the 13 T cell receptor beta chains below, sequenced in a study of shared clonotypes between healthy human individuals. Profiling relied on immunoSEQ multiplex PCR, and the TCRdb table lists in-frame clones only, not all of them. The table has some 1,400,000 clones, approximately 97% seen once. The sample comprised naive CD4+ T cells sorted from blood. The sample's subset: CD45RA+ positively selected. All receptors come from a man aged 30-40 years in good health.

The chain uses TRBV7-6 and TRBJ2-1; D is possibly TRBD2 (7 bases). The CDR3 covers 17 residues. V lost 4 bases and J lost 6, with 22 bases in between. The germline CDR1 and CDR2 sequences are SGHVS and FNYEAQ. CDR3 amino acids: CASSSLEGEGLSNEQFF. The CDR3 region has the DNA TGTGCCAGCAGCTCGTTAGAGGGGGAGGGCCTTAGCAATGAGCAGTTCTTC.

The chain carries TRBV27 and TRBJ2-7, with a weak D call TRBD2 (6 bases). The V end was cut by 2 bases, the J end by 2 bases, with 10 bases between. The germline V gene has CDR1 MNHEY and CDR2 SMNVEV (reference sequence). The CDR3 extends over 14 amino acids. The CDR3 region has the DNA TGTGCCAGCAGTTTAGGCGGGACCGCCTACGAGCAGTACTTC. Protein: CASSLGGTAYEQYF.

This sequence joins TRBV14 and TRBJ2-3, with D hard to call. V lost 5 bases and J lost 6, with 12 bases in between. The CDR3 totals 13 residues. Germline V lookup: CDR1 SGHDN, CDR2 FVKESK. The CDR3 DNA sequence: TGTGCCAGCAGCGAAGGGTTGGGGGATACGCAGTATTTT. Encoded protein: CASSEGLGDTQYF.

The chain links TRBV7-9 to TRBJ2-3; D ambiguous. V was trimmed by 5 bases and J by 0 bases, leaving 12 bases between them. The CDR3 extends over 15 amino acids. The germline V gene has CDR1 SEHNR and CDR2 FQNEAQ (reference sequence). Written as DNA, the CDR3 is TGTGCCAGCAGCCCGTCCGCACTTAGCACAGATACGCAGTATTTT. Encoded protein: CASSPSALSTDTQYF.

The chain employs TRBV7-3 and TRBJ2-7; TRBD1 matches at 9 bases. This CDR3 region has 15 residues. CDR1 is SGHTA and CDR2 is FQGTGA in the germline V gene. With 5 bases clipped from V and 2 bases from J, the junction kept 7 bases outside the gene matches. CDR3 region: CASSQGQGLPYEQYF. The DNA for the CDR3 is TGTGCCAGCAGCCAGGGACAGGGACTACCCTACGAGCAGTACTTC.

In DNA, the CDR3 is TGTGCCAGCAGCTTCTACAGGGTCTCCCCTGGAAACACCATATATTTT. Translating gives CASSFYRVSPGNTIYF. The gene calls are TRBV7-2 and TRBJ1-3; a possible D gene is TRBD1 (6 bases). Germline V gene data show CDR1 as SGHTA and CDR2 as FQGNSA. The V gene lost 3 bases and the J gene lost 2 bases, with 14 bases spanning the gap. This CDR3 is 16 amino acids long. Combining the CDR3 with reference TRBV7-2 and TRBJ1-3 gives the whole variable domain GAGVSQSPSNKVTEKGKDVELRCDPISGHTALYWYRQSLGQGLEFLIYFQGNSAPDKSGLPSDRFSAERTGGSVSTLTIQRTQQEDSAVYLCASSFYRVSPGNTIYFGEGSWLTVV.

This chain connects TRBV19 to TRBJ2-1, with a possible D match to TRBD2 (5 bases). Germline CDR1 reads LNHDA; CDR2 reads SQIVND (reference sequence). The V end lost 6 bases, the J end lost 2 bases, and 23 bases lay between the germline ends. The CDR3 runs 18 residues. The CDR3 nucleotides read TGTGCCAGTAGCTGGAGGTCTCTAGAGGCGAGGGCCTACAATGAGCAGTTCTTC. Amino acids: CASSWRSLEARAYNEQFF.

This chain uses TRBV5-8 with TRBJ1-1; a weak D match, TRBD1 (5 bases). Deletions cut 2 bases from V and 4 bases from J, with 9 bases between. The CDR3 runs 13 residues. Germline CDR1 reads SGHTS; CDR2 reads YDEGEE. CDR3 DNA: TGTGCCAGCAGCTTCGCGGGGGGCACTGAAGCTTTCTTT. Its translation is CASSFAGGTEAFF.

The chain uses TRBV7-2 and TRBJ1-2; D remains ambiguous. The CDR3 contains 12 residues. The V gene lost 4 bases and the J gene lost 5 bases, with 8 bases spanning the gap. CDR1 is SGHTA and CDR2 is FQGNSA in the germline V gene. Here the CDR3 reads CASSSSGYGYTF. The DNA of the CDR3 is TGTGCCAGCAGCTCCAGCGGATATGGCTACACCTTC.

This clone was seen once. V usage is TRBV4-2 and J usage is TRBJ2-5; D is possibly TRBD1 (5 bases). The germline V gene has CDR1 LGHNA and CDR2 YNFKEQ. The CDR3 totals 13 residues. Trimming removed 4 bases from V and 4 bases from J, with 10 bases in between. Here the CDR3 DNA reads TGTGCCAGCAGCCTCGTAGGGGCAGAGACCCAGTACTTC. This gives the protein CASSLVGAETQYF.

As for this clone: The sample holds other DNA sequences that translate to the same CDR3. The J gene is TRBJ1-1, the V gene TRBV2, with D unresolved. The germline V gene encodes CDR1 SNHLY and CDR2 FYNNEI. The CDR3 spans 11 residues. V lost 7 bases, J lost 0 bases, and 3 bases lay in between. This CDR3 reads CASTLNTEAFF. In DNA, the CDR3 is TGTGCCAGCACTCTGAACACTGAAGCTTTCTTT.

For the CDR3, the DNA is TGCGCCAGCAGCCCCCACTTTAGCGGGGATACGCAGTATTTT. This codes for CASSPHFSGDTQYF. The chain carries TRBV4-3 and TRBJ2-3, with TRBD2 identical over 7 bases. The V gene end was trimmed by 4 bases and the J gene end by 6 bases; junction bases not matched to a gene: 7. Germline V CDR1 and CDR2: LGHNA, YSLEER. The CDR3 is made up of 14 amino acids.

The chain is built from TRBV27 and TRBJ2-7; 8 bases agree with TRBD1. CDR3 length: 14 residues. CDR1 is MNHEY and CDR2 is SMNVEV in the germline V gene (reference sequence). Trimming removed 4 bases from V and 4 bases from J; junction bases left unmatched: 6. The CDR3 nucleotides are TGTGCCAGCAGTTCGGACAGGGTCCAATACGAGCAGTACTTC. Its protein product is CASSSDRVQYEQYF.